Following are 13 T cell receptor beta chains from one sample sequenced in a study of technical replicates of blood from several donors. The method was immunoSEQ multiplex PCR; TCRdb's version includes in-frame clones alone and lacks a portion of them. The table includes tens of thousands of clones, about 95% detected once. Sequences were obtained from T cells isolated from PBMCs. Receptors originate from a human donor in good health.

The chain employs TRBV2 and TRBJ2-1; 12 bases match TRBD2. Per the germline V gene, CDR1 is SNHLY and CDR2 is FYNNEI. The trim removed 1 base at V and 10 bases at J, leaving 5 bases unmatched. This CDR3 comprises 15 residues. CDR3 sequence: CASSEVGLAGLEQFF. CDR3 DNA sequence: TGTGCCAGCAGTGAAGTAGGACTAGCGGGGCTGGAGCAGTTCTTC.

The chain employs TRBV4-1 and TRBJ1-2, with D perhaps matching TRBD1 (6 bases). Germline V gives CDR1 MGHRA, CDR2 YSYEKL. This CDR3 region has 14 residues. V was cut by 7 bases and J by 7 bases, with 19 bases left in between. The CDR3 is CASTPLRGGIGYTF. CDR3 nucleotide sequence: TGCGCCAGCACTCCCTTAAGGGGGGGTATTGGCTACACCTTC.

The chain joins TRBV19 to TRBJ1-2; D call uncertain. The CDR3 contains 16 residues. Germline V CDR1 and CDR2: LNHDA, SQIVND (reference sequence). V was trimmed by 7 bases and J by 0 bases, leaving 18 bases between them. Here the CDR3 DNA reads TGTGCCAGTAAAAGCGGAAGGCAACCAACTAACTATGGCTACACCTTC. It codes for CASKSGRQPTNYGYTF.

This chain connects TRBV7-9 to TRBJ2-5; 9 nucleotides align to TRBD1. The CDR3 totals 15 residues. Trimming removed 5 bases from V and 3 bases from J; junction bases left unmatched: 7. Per the germline V gene, CDR1 is SEHNR and CDR2 is FQNEAQ (reference sequence). For the CDR3, the DNA is TGTGCCAGCAGCCATACAGGGGGCTTTAAAGAGACCCAGTACTTC. It is translated as CASSHTGGFKETQYF.

This clone was counted between two and nine times. The chain recombines TRBV27 with TRBJ2-3; D gene uncertain. Germline CDR1 MNHEY, CDR2 SMNVEV (reference sequence). This CDR3 contains 13 residues. The V end lost 7 bases, the J end lost 2 bases, and 10 bases lay between the germline ends. The CDR3 spells CASKKLDTDTQYF. The CDR3 coding sequence is TGTGCCAGCAAAAAACTCGACACAGATACGCAGTATTTT.

This clone was seen a single time. V usage is TRBV19 and J usage is TRBJ1-4; a possible D gene is TRBD1 (6 bases). CDR1 and CDR2 (germline): LNHDA, SQIVND (reference sequence). V was shortened by 5 bases and J by 1 base, with 11 bases between the two germline ends. CDR3 length: 15 amino acids. The CDR3: CASSSPGETNEKLFF. In nucleotides, the CDR3 is TGTGCCAGTAGTTCCCCAGGGGAAACTAATGAAAAACTGTTTTTT. The full variable domain, with the rest looked up from reference TRBV19 and TRBJ1-4, is DGGITQSPKYLFRKEGQNVTLSCEQNLNHDAMYWYRQDPGQGLRLIYYSQIVNDFQKGDIAEGYSVSREKKESFPLTVTSAQKNPTAFYLCASSSPGETNEKLFFGSGTQLSVL.

The V and J genes are TRBV5-4 and TRBJ1-1, with 8 bases lining up with TRBD1. The J segment lost 1 base and the V segment lost 3 bases, leaving 2 bases of the junction unmatched. Germline V CDR1 and CDR2: SGHNT, YYREEE (reference sequence). This CDR3 region has 14 residues. The DNA for the CDR3 is TGTGCCAGCAGCTGGGACAGGTCGAACACTGAAGCTTTCTTT. Protein sequence: CASSWDRSNTEAFF.

The CDR3 spells CASSLRTGYEQYF. Written as DNA, the CDR3 is TGTGCCAGCAGTCTCCGGACAGGCTACGAGCAGTACTTC. The J gene is TRBJ2-7, the V gene TRBV27; 7 nucleotides match TRBD1. CDR1 and CDR2 from the germline V gene are MNHEY and SMNVEV (reference sequence). J lost 3 bases, V lost 5 bases, and 4 bases had no gene match. This CDR3 spans 13 amino acids.

The V gene is TRBV19, the J gene TRBJ2-3; D might be TRBD2 (5 bases). V gave up 3 bases and J gave up 4 bases, with 11 bases separating them. Germline V gene data show CDR1 as LNHDA and CDR2 as SQIVND (reference sequence). This CDR3 has 14 amino acids. In DNA, the CDR3 is TGTGCCAGTAGTATGCTTACCGGGGCAGATACGCAGTATTTT. Residues: CASSMLTGADTQYF.

The chain links TRBV5-4 to TRBJ2-7; 7 bases fit TRBD2. The CDR3 spans 16 residues. Germline assignment: CDR1 SGHNT and CDR2 YYREEE (reference sequence). The trim removed 0 bases at V and 5 bases at J, leaving 11 bases unmatched. This CDR3 reads CASSLGAPLSGNEQYF. CDR3 DNA sequence: TGTGCCAGCAGCTTGGGAGCGCCCTTGAGCGGGAACGAGCAGTACTTC.

The chain couples TRBV4-2 to TRBJ1-6, with TRBD1 matching over 7 bases. Germline CDR1 and CDR2: LGHNA and YNFKEQ. V lost 4 bases to trimming and J lost 7 bases; unmatched junction nucleotides: 10. The CDR3 totals 16 residues. CDR3 sequence reads: CASSPTERDSNSPLHF. The CDR3 coding sequence is TGTGCCAGCAGCCCGACCGAACGGGACAGCAATTCACCCCTCCACTTT.

This chain uses TRBV6-5 with TRBJ1-4; TRBD1 matches 7 bases. This CDR3 spans 16 amino acids. The germline V gene has CDR1 MNHEY and CDR2 SVGAGI. V was clipped by 1 base and J by 3 bases; unmatched bases: 5. This chain's CDR3 is CASSYLRGQSNEKLFF. Here the CDR3 DNA reads TGTGCCAGCAGTTACTTGAGGGGACAGTCTAATGAAAAACTGTTTTTT.

This clone came up once. The chain carries TRBV2 and TRBJ1-1; D gene ambiguous. Per the germline V gene, CDR1 is SNHLY and CDR2 is FYNNEI. Between the trimmed V and J ends, which lost 5 bases and 1 base, there was a span of 14 bases. CDR3 length equals 15 residues. CDR3 DNA: TGTGCCAGCAGTATCCCTGGACGGGAGAACACTGAAGCTTTCTTT. It specifies CASSIPGRENTEAFF.